This TCR beta chain was retrieved from a study of shared clonotypes between healthy human individuals. This CDR3 spans 14 amino acids. Germline assignment: CDR1 KGHSH and CDR2 LQKENI. V gave up 6 bases and J gave up 0 bases, with 12 bases separating them. Study observations and caveats: Incompleteness in sorted-subset sequencing, despite large depth, was shown by rarefaction.

Researchers ran the assay at a deep level. Produced via immunoSEQ multiplex PCR; TCRdb's table is partial and in-frame only. The sample contains about 1 million clones, about 75% of which appear only once. About this clone: The target antigen is unknown. The same CDR3 can be traced to other DNA sequences in this sample.

The V gene is TRBV18, the J gene TRBJ2-7, with TRBD1 as a possible D gene (6 bases). The clonotype was recovered from a man aged 18 to 29 in good health. The sample consisted of memory CD4+ T cells sorted from blood. Sample subset: CD45RA-negative fraction. The CDR3 coding sequence is TGTGCCAGCTCCCTCGACAGGAGCTCCTACGAGCAGTACTTC. Protein sequence: CASSLDRSSYEQYF.